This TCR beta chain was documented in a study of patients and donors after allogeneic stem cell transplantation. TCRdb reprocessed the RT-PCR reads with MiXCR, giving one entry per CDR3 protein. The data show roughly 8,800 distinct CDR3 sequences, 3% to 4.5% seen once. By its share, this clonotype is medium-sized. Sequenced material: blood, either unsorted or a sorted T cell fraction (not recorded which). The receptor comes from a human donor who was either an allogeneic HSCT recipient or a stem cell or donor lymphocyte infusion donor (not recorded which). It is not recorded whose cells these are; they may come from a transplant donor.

The CDR3 region is CSIGGSNSGANVLTF. DNA for the CDR3: TGCAGTATAGGGGGCTCAAACTCTGGGGCCAACGTCCTGACTTTC. The rearrangement joins TRBV20-1 to TRBJ2-6; TRBD1 agrees at 7 bases. This CDR3 is built from 15 residues. V dropped 8 bases and J dropped 0; count of bases not matched to a gene: 7. From germline, CDR1 is DFQATT and CDR2 SNEGSKA (reference sequence).